This is a list of T cell receptor beta chains from one sample in a study of cytomegalovirus exposure and HLA in healthy donors. Clones were sequenced by immunoSEQ multiplex PCR, and TCRdb holds only the in-frame ones, with some missing. The table records roughly 100,000 clones, 75% to 85% of them present only once. The sample comprised PBMCs. Receptors were obtained from a young woman in good health and CMV-seropositive. The CDR3 runs from the conserved cysteine through the conserved F or W. The order of the fields is clone size, V gene, J gene, D gene, CDR3 DNA, CDR3 protein. D genes are given only for firm matches. Size tells how often a clone was seen (once, few, many) or the class of an expanded clone, and some rows leave it out.

size: NA
V: TRBV5-6
J: TRBJ1-5
D: NA
DNA: TGTGCCAGCAGCTTAACGACAGCTAAAGGCAATCAGCCCCAGCATTTT
CDR3: CASSLTTAKGNQPQHF

size: NA
V: TRBV5-6
J: TRBJ2-5
D: NA
DNA: TGTGCCAGCAGCTTGGTGTCTAGGGGAGAGACCCAGTACTTC
CDR3: CASSLVSRGETQYF

size: NA
V: TRBV29-1
J: TRBJ1-5
D: NA
DNA: TGCAGCGTTGGGCTTCCCCAGCATTTT
CDR3: CSVGLPQHF

size: NA
V: TRBV6-4
J: TRBJ2-7
D: TRBD1
DNA: TGTGCCAGCAGTGTGGGGACAGGGGCCCACGAGCAGTACTTC
CDR3: CASSVGTGAHEQYF

size: NA
V: TRBV7-2
J: TRBJ2-2
D: NA
DNA: TGTGCCAGCAGCTTACAGATAAACACCGGGGAGCTGTTTTTT
CDR3: CASSLQINTGELFF

size: once
V: TRBV5-1
J: TRBJ1-1
D: TRBD1
DNA: TGCGCCAGCAGCCGGGGACAGGGGCAAACTGAAGCTTTCTTT
CDR3: CASSRGQGQTEAFF

size: NA
V: TRBV9
J: TRBJ2-5
D: TRBD2
DNA: TGTGCCAGCAGCGTAGAGGGGACTAGCGGAGAAGAGACCCAGTACTTC
CDR3: CASSVEGTSGEETQYF

size: once
V: TRBV6-5
J: TRBJ1-3
D: NA
DNA: TGTGCCAGCAGTTACACAGGGGGAAACACCATATATTTT
CDR3: CASSYTGGNTIYF

size: NA
V: TRBV7-7
J: TRBJ2-3
D: TRBD2
DNA: TGTGCTAGCAGCCCCTCTAGCGGGGATACAGATACGCAGTATTTT
CDR3: CASSPSSGDTDTQYF

size: NA
V: TRBV2
J: TRBJ2-4
D: NA
DNA: TGTGCCAGCAGTCAGGGTCAGACAAACATTCAGTACTTC
CDR3: CASSQGQTNIQYF

size: NA
V: TRBV5-1
J: TRBJ2-2
D: NA
DNA: TGCGCCAGCTTGGCCCCTTCAGGGGCCAACACCGGGGAGCTGTTTTTT
CDR3: CASLAPSGANTGELFF

size: few
V: TRBV5-4
J: TRBJ1-4
D: NA
DNA: TGTGCCAGCAGCTTTACAGCTGGGGAAAAACTGTTTTTT
CDR3: CASSFTAGEKLFF

size: NA
V: TRBV6-6
J: TRBJ2-5
D: TRBD1
DNA: TGTGCCAGCAGCCCTTATCGGCAGGGGGCCCGGGAGACCCAGTACTTC
CDR3: CASSPYRQGARETQYF

size: NA
V: TRBV5-4
J: TRBJ2-3
D: NA
DNA: TGTGCCAGCAGCGGGGGGGGGCGAAACACAGATACGCAGTATTTT
CDR3: CASSGGGRNTDTQYF

size: once
V: TRBV27
J: TRBJ1-4
D: TRBD1
DNA: TGTGCCAGCAGTTTGATATTCTGGAGGGGACAGCCTAATGAAAAACTGTTTTTT
CDR3: CASSLIFWRGQPNEKLFF

size: NA
V: TRBV6-1
J: TRBJ2-2
D: NA
DNA: TGTGCCAGCAGTGGAGGGATTGTCGGGGAGCTGTTTTTT
CDR3: CASSGGIVGELFF

size: NA
V: TRBV4-2
J: TRBJ1-5
D: NA
DNA: TGTGCCAGCAGCCCGTCAGGGGACAGCAATCAGCCCCAGCATTTT
CDR3: CASSPSGDSNQPQHF

size: NA
V: TRBV18
J: TRBJ1-2
D: TRBD1
DNA: TGTGCCAGCTCACCACCGGACAGGGGGCACGGTATCTATGGCTACACCTTC
CDR3: CASSPPDRGHGIYGYTF

size: NA
V: TRBV19
J: TRBJ1-2
D: TRBD1
DNA: TGTGCCAGTACCCTGGGGACAGGGGCGATCTATGGCTACACCTTC
CDR3: CASTLGTGAIYGYTF

size: NA
V: TRBV2
J: TRBJ1-2
D: TRBD1
DNA: TGTGCCAGCAGTGAACGGACAGGGGTTGGCTACACCTTC
CDR3: CASSERTGVGYTF

size: NA
V: TRBV10-1
J: TRBJ2-1
D: NA
DNA: TGCGCCAGCAGTGATGGTGCAGGCAGCTCCTACAATGAGCAGTTCTTC
CDR3: CASSDGAGSSYNEQFF

size: NA
V: TRBV5-1
J: TRBJ1-3
D: NA
DNA: TGCGCCAGCAGCAGGGAGGGATCTGGAAACACCATATATTTT
CDR3: CASSREGSGNTIYF

size: NA
V: TRBV15
J: TRBJ2-2
D: TRBD2
DNA: TGTGCCACCAGCGGACGCGGGGGCACCGGGGAGCTGTTTTTT
CDR3: CATSGRGGTGELFF

size: NA
V: TRBV19
J: TRBJ2-1
D: TRBD2
DNA: TGTGCCAGTACTTATACGGGGGAGGGCTACAATGAGCAGTTCTTC
CDR3: CASTYTGEGYNEQFF

size: NA
V: TRBV4-2
J: TRBJ2-2
D: TRBD2
DNA: TGTGCCAGCAGCCAAGAGATTGGTAGCGGGGGGGGCGGGGAGCTGTTTTTT
CDR3: CASSQEIGSGGGGELFF

size: NA
V: TRBV10-3
J: TRBJ2-3
D: TRBD2
DNA: TGTGCCATCAGTGAGAGGCTAGCGGGGGGGACAAGCACAGATACGCAGTATTTT
CDR3: CAISERLAGGTSTDTQYF

size: NA
V: TRBV7-2
J: TRBJ1-2
D: TRBD1
DNA: TGTGCCAGCAGCACTCGGACAGGGGGCTTCGGTGGCTACACCTTC
CDR3: CASSTRTGGFGGYTF

size: NA
V: TRBV29-1
J: TRBJ2-1
D: TRBD1
DNA: TGCAGCGTCACAAGGGACAGGGCGTACAATGAGCAGTTCTTC
CDR3: CSVTRDRAYNEQFF

size: few
V: TRBV7-2
J: TRBJ2-7
D: NA
DNA: TGTGCCAGCACCCCGGCCTACGAGCAGTACTTC
CDR3: CASTPAYEQYF

size: NA
V: TRBV4-2
J: TRBJ1-1
D: NA
DNA: TGTGCCAGCAGCCAAGATGGCCAGACTAACACTGAAGCTTTCTTT
CDR3: CASSQDGQTNTEAFF

size: NA
V: TRBV6-6
J: TRBJ1-3
D: NA
DNA: TGTGCCAGCAGCCAACTCCCAGCGGACTCTGGAAACACCATATATTTT
CDR3: CASSQLPADSGNTIYF

size: NA
V: TRBV29-1
J: TRBJ2-4
D: TRBD1
DNA: TGCAGCGTGCGGCAGGGGGTGGACATTCAGTACTTC
CDR3: CSVRQGVDIQYF

size: NA
V: TRBV7-9
J: TRBJ1-3
D: NA
DNA: TGTGCCAGCAGCCCCGACAGAGCTGGAAACACCATATATTTT
CDR3: CASSPDRAGNTIYF

size: NA
V: TRBV19
J: TRBJ1-1
D: NA
DNA: TGTGCCAGTAGTCAGGGTTACACTGAAGCTTTCTTT
CDR3: CASSQGYTEAFF

size: NA
V: TRBV29-1
J: TRBJ2-4
D: TRBD2
DNA: TGCAGCGCGGGGGGGGGTAGGTCCATTCAGTACTTC
CDR3: CSAGGGRSIQYF

size: NA
V: TRBV21-1
J: TRBJ1-2
D: NA
DNA: TGTGCCAGCAGCAAATTGGACAGGGGAAAATCTAACTATGGCTACACCTTC
CDR3: CASSKLDRGKSNYGYTF

size: once
V: TRBV27
J: TRBJ1-4
D: NA
DNA: TGTGCCAGCAGTCTGTCACAGGGAAGTAATGAAAAACTGTTTTTT
CDR3: CASSLSQGSNEKLFF

size: NA
V: TRBV19
J: TRBJ2-3
D: TRBD2
DNA: TGTGCCAGTGGGTTCCCGGGACTAGCGGCAGATACGCAGTATTTT
CDR3: CASGFPGLAADTQYF

size: NA
V: TRBV7-6
J: TRBJ1-3
D: NA
DNA: TGTGCCAGCAGCTTAGCTCGGGGATCTGGAAACACCATATATTTT
CDR3: CASSLARGSGNTIYF

size: NA
V: TRBV28
J: TRBJ2-7
D: NA
DNA: TGTGCCAGCAGTTCGCAGGGTGTATACGAGCAGTACTTC
CDR3: CASSSQGVYEQYF

size: few
V: TRBV4-2
J: TRBJ2-1
D: NA
DNA: TGTGCCAGCAGCCAGGCGACTAGGCGGGGTGCCGATGAGCAGTTCTTC
CDR3: CASSQATRRGADEQFF